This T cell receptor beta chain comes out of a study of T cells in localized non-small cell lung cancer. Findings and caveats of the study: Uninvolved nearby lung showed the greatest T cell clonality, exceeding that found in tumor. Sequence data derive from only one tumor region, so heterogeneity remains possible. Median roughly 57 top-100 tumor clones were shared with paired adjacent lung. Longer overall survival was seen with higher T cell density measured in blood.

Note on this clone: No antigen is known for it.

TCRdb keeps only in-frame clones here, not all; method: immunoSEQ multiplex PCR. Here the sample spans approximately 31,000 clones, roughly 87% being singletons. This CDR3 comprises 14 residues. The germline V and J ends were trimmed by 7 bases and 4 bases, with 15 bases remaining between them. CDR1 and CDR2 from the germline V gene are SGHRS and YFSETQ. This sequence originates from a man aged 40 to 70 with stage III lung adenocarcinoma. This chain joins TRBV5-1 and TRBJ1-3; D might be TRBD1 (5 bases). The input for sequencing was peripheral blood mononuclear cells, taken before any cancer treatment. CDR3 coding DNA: TGCGCCAGCGGATTAGGGGTTGGAGGAAACACCATATATTTT. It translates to CASGLGVGGNTIYF.